This T cell receptor beta chain was obtained from a study of vaccination and CD4 T cells after COVID-19. Study information: Sampling post-COVID took place a median roughly 93 days after diagnosis (range 35 to 161). Controls used CEFX viral epitopes (positive), HIV-1 Nef peptides (negative), or no peptide.

The assay that was used to sequence DNA from cultured CD4+ T cells was the Oncomine TCR Beta short-read assay. Each CDR3 protein is one row after TCRdb ran MiXCR on the PCR reads. This sample has some 8,000 distinct CDR3 sequences, with approximately 55% found just once. Noted treatment: 10-day PBMC culture with coronavirus spike peptide pools or control peptides (ViraFEST assay). T cells were expanded with peptide pools, and expanded clonotypes were identified by TCR sequencing. Half of the medium was exchanged for fresh IL-2 medium, first on day 3 and then on day 7. As to this clonotype: The antigen remains unidentified.

V shed 5 bases and J 7 bases; nucleotides not matched to a gene: 15. The CDR3 sequence is 18 residues long. Germline lookup yields CDR1 SGHAT and CDR2 FQNNGV. The clonotype comes from a human donor who had recovered from COVID-19. The sample taken for sequencing was CD4+ T cells from blood, cultured in vitro. This chain links TRBV11-2 with TRBJ2-1; 12 positions match TRBD2. The CDR3 loop is CASSQLQSSGGAGNEQFF. CDR3 sequence (DNA): TGTGCCAGCAGCCAACTACAGTCTAGCGGGGGGGCCGGGAATGAGCAGTTCTTC.